The clone carrying this T cell receptor (beta chain) was observed at least ten times. This specimen comes from a study of early T cells in non-severe SARS-CoV-2 infection. Researchers tagged individual cDNA molecules with unique molecular identifiers. TCRdb re-called the 5' RACE reads through MiXCR, storing one row per CDR3 protein. The sample has over 90,000 distinct CDR3 sequences; roughly 13% are singletons. This TCR derives from an adult who was a healthcare worker with PCR-confirmed SARS-CoV-2 infection or an uninfected control (not recorded which). The sequenced material came from whole blood.

CDR3: CASRPRRDGGHGVTF. The CDR3 DNA is TGTGCCAGCAGACCACGCCGGGACGGAGGTCATGGTGTGACCTTC. The rearrangement links TRBV6-6 to TRBJ1-2; D is perhaps TRBD1 (5 bases). Germline V gene lookup returns CDR1 MNHNY and CDR2 SVGAGI (reference sequence). V lost 6 bases and J 14 bases, leaving 28 bases between the germline ends. This CDR3 region has 15 residues.